This TCR beta chain was captured by sequencing in a study of identical twins. This clonotype was observed at least ten times. Its antigen is as yet unknown. Each CDR3 protein gets one entry after TCRdb re-called the 5' RACE reads with MiXCR. The data contain around 250,000 distinct CDR3 sequences, approximately 8.3% of them singletons. Losses at the gene ends were 2 bases for V and 5 bases for J; bases not matched to a gene: 11. The CDR3 consists of 16 residues. In germline, CDR1 is DFQATT, CDR2 SNEGSKA (reference sequence). With no exceptions, donors were healthy Caucasians. Whole-study findings and limits: Alpha sequences out of frame and shared by twins had excess low generation probability.

The same data also went into a second study, on yellow fever vaccine responses in identical twins. Turning to that study: Twins' T cell vaccine responses reportedly looked partly convergent, partly personalized.

Sequencing was carried out using CD8+ T cells sorted from blood. The source of this sequence is a young woman in good health. The rearrangement links TRBV20-1 to TRBJ2-3, with 9 bases lining up with TRBD2. The CDR3 DNA follows: TGCAGTGCTAGAATGCTAGCGGGGCCAGCGGGAGATACGCAGTATTTT. It translates to CSARMLAGPAGDTQYF.